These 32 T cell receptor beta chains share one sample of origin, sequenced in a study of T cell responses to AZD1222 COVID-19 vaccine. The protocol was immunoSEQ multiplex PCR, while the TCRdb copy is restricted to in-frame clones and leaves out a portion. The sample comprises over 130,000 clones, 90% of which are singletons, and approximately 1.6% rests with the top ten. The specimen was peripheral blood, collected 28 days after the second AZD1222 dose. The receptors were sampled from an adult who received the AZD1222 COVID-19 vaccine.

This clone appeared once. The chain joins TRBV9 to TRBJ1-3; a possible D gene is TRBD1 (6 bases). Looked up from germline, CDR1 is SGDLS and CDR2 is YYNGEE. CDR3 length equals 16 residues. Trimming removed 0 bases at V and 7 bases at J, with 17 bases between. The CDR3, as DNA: TGTGCCAGCAGCGTAGCGGCGGGACACCGAGGGAACACCATATATTTT. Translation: CASSVAAGHRGNTIYF.

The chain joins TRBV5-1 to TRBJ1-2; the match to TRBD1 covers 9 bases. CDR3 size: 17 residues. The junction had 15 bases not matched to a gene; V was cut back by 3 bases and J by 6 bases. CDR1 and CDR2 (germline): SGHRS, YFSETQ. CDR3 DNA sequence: TGCGCCAGCAGCTCTTCCGGGACAGGGTTAATTTCCGATGGCTACACCTTC. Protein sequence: CASSSSGTGLISDGYTF.

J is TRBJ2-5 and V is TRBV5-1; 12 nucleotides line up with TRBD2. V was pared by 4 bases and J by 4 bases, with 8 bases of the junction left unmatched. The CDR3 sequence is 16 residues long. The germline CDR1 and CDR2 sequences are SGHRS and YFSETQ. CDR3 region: CASSPSGRALSETQYF. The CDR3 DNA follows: TGCGCCAGCAGCCCTAGCGGGAGGGCCCTATCAGAGACCCAGTACTTC.

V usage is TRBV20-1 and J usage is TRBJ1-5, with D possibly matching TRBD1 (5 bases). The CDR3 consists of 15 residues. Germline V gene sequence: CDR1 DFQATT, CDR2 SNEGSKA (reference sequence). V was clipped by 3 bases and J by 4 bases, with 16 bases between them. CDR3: CSASRGDRGNQPQHF. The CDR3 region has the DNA TGCAGTGCTAGTCGAGGGGACCGGGGGAATCAGCCCCAGCATTTT.

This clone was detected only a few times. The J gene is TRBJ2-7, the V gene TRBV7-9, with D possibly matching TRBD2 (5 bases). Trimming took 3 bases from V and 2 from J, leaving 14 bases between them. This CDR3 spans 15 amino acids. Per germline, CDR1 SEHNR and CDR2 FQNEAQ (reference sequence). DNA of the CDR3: TGTGCCAGCAGCTTTTGGGGAGACGGGACCTACGAGCAGTACTTC. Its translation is CASSFWGDGTYEQYF.

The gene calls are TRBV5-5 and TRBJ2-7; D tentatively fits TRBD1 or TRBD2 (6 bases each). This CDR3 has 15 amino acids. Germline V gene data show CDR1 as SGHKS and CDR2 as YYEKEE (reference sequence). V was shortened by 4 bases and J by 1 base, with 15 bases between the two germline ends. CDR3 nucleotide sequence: TGTGCCAGCAGCGGGGGGCCAGGGGAGTCCTACGAGCAGTACGTC. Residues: CASSGGPGESYEQYV.

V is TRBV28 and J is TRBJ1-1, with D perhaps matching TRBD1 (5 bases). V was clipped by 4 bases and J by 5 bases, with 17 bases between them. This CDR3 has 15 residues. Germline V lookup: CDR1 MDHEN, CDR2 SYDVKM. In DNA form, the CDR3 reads TGTGCCAGCAGTTCCTTGCTACCCGGGGGTACTGAAGCTTTCTTT. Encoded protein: CASSSLLPGGTEAFF.

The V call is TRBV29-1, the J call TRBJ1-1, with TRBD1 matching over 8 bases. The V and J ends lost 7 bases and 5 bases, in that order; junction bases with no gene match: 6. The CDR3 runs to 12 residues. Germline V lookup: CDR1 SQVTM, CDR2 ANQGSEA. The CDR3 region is CSADRGLTEAFF. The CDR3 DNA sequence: TGCAGCGCCGACAGGGGATTAACTGAAGCTTTCTTT.

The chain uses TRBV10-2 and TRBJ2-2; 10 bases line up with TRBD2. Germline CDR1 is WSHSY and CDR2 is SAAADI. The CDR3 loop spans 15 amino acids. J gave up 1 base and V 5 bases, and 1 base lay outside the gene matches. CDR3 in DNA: TGCGCCAGCAGTAGACTAGCGGGGAACACCGGGGAGCTGTTTTTT. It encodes CASSRLAGNTGELFF.

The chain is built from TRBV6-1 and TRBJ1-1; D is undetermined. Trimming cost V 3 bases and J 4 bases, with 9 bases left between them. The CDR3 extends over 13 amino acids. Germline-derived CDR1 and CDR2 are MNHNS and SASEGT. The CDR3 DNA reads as TGTGCCAGCAGTGAGGTAATAGGCACTGAAGCTTTCTTT. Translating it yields CASSEVIGTEAFF.

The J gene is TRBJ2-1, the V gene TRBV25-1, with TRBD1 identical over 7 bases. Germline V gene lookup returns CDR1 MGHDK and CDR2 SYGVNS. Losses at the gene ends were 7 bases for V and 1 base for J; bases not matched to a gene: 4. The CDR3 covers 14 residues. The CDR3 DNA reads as TGTGCCAGCAAAGACAGGGCTTCCTACAATGAGCAGTTCTTC. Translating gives CASKDRASYNEQFF.

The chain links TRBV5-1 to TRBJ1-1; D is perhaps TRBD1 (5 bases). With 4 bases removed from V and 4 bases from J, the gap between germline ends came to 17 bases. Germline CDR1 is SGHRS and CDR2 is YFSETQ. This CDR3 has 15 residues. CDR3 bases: TGCGCCAGCAGCCCCCGGGAGGGGTCCTCCACTGAAGCTTTCTTT. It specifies CASSPREGSSTEAFF.

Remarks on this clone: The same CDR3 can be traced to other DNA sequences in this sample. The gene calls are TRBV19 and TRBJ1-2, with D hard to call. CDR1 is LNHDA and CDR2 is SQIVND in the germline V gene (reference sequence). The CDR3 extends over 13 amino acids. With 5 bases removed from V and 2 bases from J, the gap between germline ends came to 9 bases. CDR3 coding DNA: TGTGCCAGTAGTCTGGGCCCCAACTATGGCTACACCTTC. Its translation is CASSLGPNYGYTF. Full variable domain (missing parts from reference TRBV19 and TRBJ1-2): DGGITQSPKYLFRKEGQNVTLSCEQNLNHDAMYWYRQDPGQGLRLIYYSQIVNDFQKGDIAEGYSVSREKKESFPLTVTSAQKNPTAFYLCASSLGPNYGYTFGSGTRLTVV.

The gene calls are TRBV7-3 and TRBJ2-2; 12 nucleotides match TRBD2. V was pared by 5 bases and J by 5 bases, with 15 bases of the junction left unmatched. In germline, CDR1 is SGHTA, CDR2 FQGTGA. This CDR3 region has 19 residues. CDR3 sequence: CASSQKTSGRSPITGELFF. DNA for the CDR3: TGTGCCAGCAGCCAAAAGACTAGCGGGAGAAGCCCGATTACCGGGGAGCTGTTTTTT.

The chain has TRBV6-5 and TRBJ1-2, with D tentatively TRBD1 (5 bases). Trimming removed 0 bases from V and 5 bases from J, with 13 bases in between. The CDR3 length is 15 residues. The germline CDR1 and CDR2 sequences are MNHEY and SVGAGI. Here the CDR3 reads CASSYSPTGRYGYTF. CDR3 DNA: TGTGCCAGCAGTTACTCCCCGACGGGACGGTATGGCTACACCTTC.

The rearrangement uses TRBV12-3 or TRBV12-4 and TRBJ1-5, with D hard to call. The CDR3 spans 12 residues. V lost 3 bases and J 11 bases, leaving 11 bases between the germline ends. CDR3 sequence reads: CASSFGRVAQHF. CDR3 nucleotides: TGTGCCAGCAGTTTTGGAAGGGTAGCCCAGCATTTT.

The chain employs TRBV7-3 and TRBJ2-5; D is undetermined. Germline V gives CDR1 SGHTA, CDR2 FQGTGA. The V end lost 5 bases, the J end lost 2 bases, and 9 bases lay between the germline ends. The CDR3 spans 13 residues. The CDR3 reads CASSPQYQETQYF. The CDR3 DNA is TGTGCCAGCAGCCCCCAGTATCAAGAGACCCAGTACTTC.

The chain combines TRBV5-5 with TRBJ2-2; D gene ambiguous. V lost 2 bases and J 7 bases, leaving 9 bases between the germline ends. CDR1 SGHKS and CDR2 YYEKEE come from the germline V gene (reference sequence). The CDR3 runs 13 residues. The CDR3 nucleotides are TGTGCCAGCAGCTTCGCCCTAGACGGGGAGCTGTTTTTT. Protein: CASSFALDGELFF. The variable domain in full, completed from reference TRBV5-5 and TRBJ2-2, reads DAGVTQSPTHLIKTRGQQVTLRCSPISGHKSVSWYQQVLGQGPQFIFQYYEKEERGRGNFPDRFSARQFPNYSSELNVNALLLGDSALYLCASSFALDGELFFGEGSRLTVL.

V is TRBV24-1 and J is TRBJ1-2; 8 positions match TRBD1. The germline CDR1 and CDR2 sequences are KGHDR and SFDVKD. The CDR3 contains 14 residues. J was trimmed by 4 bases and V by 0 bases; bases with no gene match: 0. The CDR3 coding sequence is TGTGCCACCAGTGATTTGGACAGGGGCTATGGCTACACCTTC. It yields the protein CATSDLDRGYGYTF.

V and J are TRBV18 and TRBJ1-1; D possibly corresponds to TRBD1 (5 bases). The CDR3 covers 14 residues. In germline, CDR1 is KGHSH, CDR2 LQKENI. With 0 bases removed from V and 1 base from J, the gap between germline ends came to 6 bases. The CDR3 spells CASSPPGANTEAFF. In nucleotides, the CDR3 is TGTGCCAGCTCACCACCAGGGGCGAACACTGAAGCTTTCTTT.

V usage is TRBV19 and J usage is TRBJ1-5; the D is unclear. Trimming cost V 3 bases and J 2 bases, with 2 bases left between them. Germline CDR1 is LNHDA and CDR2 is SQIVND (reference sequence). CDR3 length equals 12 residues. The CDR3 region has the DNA TGTGCCAGTAGTATGGGCAATCAGCCCCAGCATTTT. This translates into CASSMGNQPQHF.

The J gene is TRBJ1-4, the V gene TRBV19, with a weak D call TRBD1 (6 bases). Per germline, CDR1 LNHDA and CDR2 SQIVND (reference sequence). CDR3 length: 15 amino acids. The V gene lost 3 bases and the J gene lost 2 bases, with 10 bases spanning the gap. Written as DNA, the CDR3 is TGTGCCAGTAGTATCTGGACAGCTACTAATGAAAAACTGTTTTTT. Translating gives CASSIWTATNEKLFF.

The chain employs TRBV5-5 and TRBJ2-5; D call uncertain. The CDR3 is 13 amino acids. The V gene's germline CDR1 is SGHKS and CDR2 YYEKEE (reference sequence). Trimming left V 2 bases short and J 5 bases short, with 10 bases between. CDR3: CASSLWGSETQYF. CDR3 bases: TGTGCCAGCAGCTTATGGGGATCTGAGACCCAGTACTTC.

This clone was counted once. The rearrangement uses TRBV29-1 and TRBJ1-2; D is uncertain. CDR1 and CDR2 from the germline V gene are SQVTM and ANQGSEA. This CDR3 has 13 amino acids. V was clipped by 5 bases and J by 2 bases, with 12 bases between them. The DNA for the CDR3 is TGCAGCGTTATGGGATTTTCAAACTATGGCTACACCTTC. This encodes CSVMGFSNYGYTF.

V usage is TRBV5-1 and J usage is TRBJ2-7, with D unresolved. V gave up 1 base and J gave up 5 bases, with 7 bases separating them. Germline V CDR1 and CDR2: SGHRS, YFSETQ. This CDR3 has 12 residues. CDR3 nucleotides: TGCGCCAGCAGCTTGTCTGGGGACGAGCAGTACTTC. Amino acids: CASSLSGDEQYF.

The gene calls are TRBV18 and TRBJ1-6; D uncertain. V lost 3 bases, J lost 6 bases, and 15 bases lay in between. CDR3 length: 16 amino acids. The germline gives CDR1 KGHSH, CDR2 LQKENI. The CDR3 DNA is TGTGCCAGCTCACCTATAGACGTTTCGGGTAATTCACCCCTCCACTTT. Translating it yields CASSPIDVSGNSPLHF.

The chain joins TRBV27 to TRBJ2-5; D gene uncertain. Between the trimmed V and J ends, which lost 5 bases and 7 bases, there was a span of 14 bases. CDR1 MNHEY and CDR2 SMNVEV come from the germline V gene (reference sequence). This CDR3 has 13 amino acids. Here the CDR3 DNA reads TGTGCCAGCAGTCCGACGTGGGTTGCGACCCAGTACTTC. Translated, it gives CASSPTWVATQYF.

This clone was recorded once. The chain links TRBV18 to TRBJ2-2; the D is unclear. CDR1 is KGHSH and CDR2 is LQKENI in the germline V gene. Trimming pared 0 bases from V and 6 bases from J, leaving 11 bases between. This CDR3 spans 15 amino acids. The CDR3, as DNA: TGTGCCAGCTCACCACCCCTCCTTATCTCCGGGGAGCTGTTTTTT. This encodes CASSPPLLISGELFF.

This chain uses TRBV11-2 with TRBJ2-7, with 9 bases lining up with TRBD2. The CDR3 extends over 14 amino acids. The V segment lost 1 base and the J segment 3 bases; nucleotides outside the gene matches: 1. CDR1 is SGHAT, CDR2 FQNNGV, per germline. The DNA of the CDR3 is TGTGCCAGCAGCTTAGCACTAGCGGGCTACGAGCAGTACTTC. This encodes CASSLALAGYEQYF.

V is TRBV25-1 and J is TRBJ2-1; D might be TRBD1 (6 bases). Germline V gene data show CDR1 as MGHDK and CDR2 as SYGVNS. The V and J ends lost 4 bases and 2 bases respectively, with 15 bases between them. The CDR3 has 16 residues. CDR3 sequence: CASSAPQRGTYNEQFF. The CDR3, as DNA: TGTGCCAGCAGTGCACCCCAGAGGGGGACCTACAATGAGCAGTTCTTC.

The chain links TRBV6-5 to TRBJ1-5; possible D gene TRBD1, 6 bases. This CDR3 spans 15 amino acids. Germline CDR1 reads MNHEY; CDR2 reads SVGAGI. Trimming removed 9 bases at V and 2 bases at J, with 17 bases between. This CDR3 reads CASTEQGRGNQPQHF. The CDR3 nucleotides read TGTGCCAGTACAGAACAGGGTAGGGGCAATCAGCCCCAGCATTTT.

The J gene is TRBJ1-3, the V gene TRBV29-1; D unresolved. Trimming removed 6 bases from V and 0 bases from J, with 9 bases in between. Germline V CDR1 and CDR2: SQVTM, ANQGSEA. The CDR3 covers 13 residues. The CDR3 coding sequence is TGCAGCGTAACGCGAAGCTCTGGAAACACCATATATTTT. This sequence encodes CSVTRSSGNTIYF.